These 10 T cell receptor beta chains share one sample of origin, sequenced in a study of early T cells in non-severe SARS-CoV-2 infection. TCRdb independently ran MiXCR on the 5' RACE reads; one entry per CDR3 protein. The sample carries 70,000 to 95,000 distinct CDR3 sequences, approximately 9.1% recorded once. Sequencing was done on a sample of whole blood. The receptors come from an adult who was a healthcare worker with PCR-confirmed SARS-CoV-2 infection or an uninfected control (not recorded which).

This clonotype came up a few times. The chain is built from TRBV29-1 and TRBJ2-3; unclear D gene. V was cut by 7 bases and J by 8 bases, with 16 bases left in between. The CDR3 contains 12 residues. Germline values: CDR1 SQVTM, CDR2 ANQGSEA. CDR3 in amino acids: CSAAPPARTQYF. CDR3 sequence (DNA): TGCAGCGCGGCCCCTCCGGCACGTACGCAGTATTTT.

Only a few counts were recorded for this clonotype. The rearrangement links TRBV6-4 to TRBJ2-7; 8 nucleotides align to TRBD2. Germline V gene lookup returns CDR1 MRHNA and CDR2 SNTAGT. The trim removed 0 bases at V and 4 bases at J, leaving 2 bases unmatched. The CDR3 runs 14 residues. CDR3 in DNA: TGTGCCAGCAGTGACTCGGGACTAGATTACGAGCAGTACTTC. It is translated as CASSDSGLDYEQYF.

The table lists this clonotype with many counts. This chain uses TRBV18 with TRBJ2-3, with 8 bases lining up with TRBD2. The CDR3 extends over 14 amino acids. Germline V gene lookup returns CDR1 KGHSH and CDR2 LQKENI. The V segment lost 5 bases and the J segment 6 bases; nucleotides outside the gene matches: 7. The CDR3: CASSKISGKDTQYF. CDR3 DNA sequence: TGTGCCAGCTCAAAGATTAGCGGGAAGGATACGCAGTATTTT.

This clonotype was seen a handful of times. The gene calls are TRBV6-1 and TRBJ2-7; TRBD1 or TRBD2 may be the D gene (5 bases each). Germline lookup yields CDR1 MNHNS and CDR2 SASEGT. V gave up 6 bases and J gave up 4 bases, with 16 bases separating them. The CDR3 is 14 amino acids. The CDR3, as DNA: TGTGCCAGCAGCACTACTTGGGACGGGTACGAGCAGTACTTC. Encoded protein: CASSTTWDGYEQYF.

In this sample, this clonotype turned up a few times. This sequence joins TRBV5-4 and TRBJ2-3; TRBD2 might be the D (6 bases). Between the trimmed V and J ends, which lost 3 bases and 3 bases, there was a span of 11 bases. This CDR3 spans 14 amino acids. Per germline, CDR1 SGHNT and CDR2 YYREEE (reference sequence). The CDR3 DNA sequence: TGTGCCAGCAGCTACCCCGCGGGGACAGATACGCAGTATTTT. Its protein is CASSYPAGTDTQYF.

The gene calls are TRBV18 and TRBJ2-3; D may be TRBD2 (5 bases). Germline assignment: CDR1 KGHSH and CDR2 LQKENI. V lost 6 bases and J 0 bases, leaving 13 bases between the germline ends. The CDR3 totals 15 residues. Here the CDR3 reads CASSQAEASTDTQYF. The CDR3 nucleotides read TGTGCCAGCTCGCAAGCGGAGGCTAGCACAGATACGCAGTATTTT. Based on the CDR3 plus reference TRBV18 and TRBJ2-3, the full variable domain is NAGVMQNPRHLVRRRGQEARLRCSPMKGHSHVYWYRQLPEEGLKFMVYLQKENIIDESGMPKERFSAEFPKEGPSILRIQQVVRGDSAAYFCASSQAEASTDTQYFGPGTRLTVL.

The V call is TRBV28, the J call TRBJ2-2; D might be TRBD1 (6 bases). The CDR3 is 15 residues long. From germline, CDR1 is MDHEN and CDR2 SYDVKM. Between the trimmed V and J ends, which lost 6 bases and 1 base, there was a span of 12 bases. Written as DNA, the CDR3 is TGTGCCAGCAGACCCTGGACAGAGAACACCGGGGAGCTGTTTTTT. As protein: CASRPWTENTGELFF.

This clonotype was seen ten or more times. The chain links TRBV5-1 to TRBJ2-2; TRBD2 agrees at 8 bases. The CDR3 is made up of 15 amino acids. The V and J ends lost 0 bases and 6 bases, in that order; junction bases with no gene match: 4. From germline, CDR1 is SGHRS and CDR2 YFSETQ. CDR3 in amino acids: CASSLGSGRSGELFF. The CDR3 nucleotides are TGCGCCAGCAGCTTGGGGAGCGGGAGATCCGGGGAGCTGTTTTTT.

This clonotype was seen at least ten times. The gene calls are TRBV5-4 and TRBJ2-6; 7 positions match TRBD1. The V gene end was trimmed by 4 bases and the J gene end by 0 bases; junction bases not matched to a gene: 4. CDR1 and CDR2 from the germline V gene are SGHNT and YYREEE (reference sequence). The CDR3 has 16 amino acids. The CDR3 DNA reads as TGTGCCAGCAGCACGGGACAGAGCTCTGGGGCCAACGTCCTGACTTTC. The encoded protein is CASSTGQSSGANVLTF.

The V and J genes are TRBV29-1 and TRBJ1-4; possible D gene TRBD1, 6 bases. Germline V gene sequence: CDR1 SQVTM, CDR2 ANQGSEA. CDR3 length: 12 residues. The V end was cut by 8 bases, the J end by 7 bases, with 14 bases between. The CDR3 coding sequence is TGCAGCACTGGGGGGCAAGGTGAAAAACTGTTTTTT. It codes for CSTGGQGEKLFF.